The entry below describes one T cell receptor beta chain. There is no known antigen for this receptor. One base away there is no much larger clone; base qualities are not given. At one collaborating source in Seattle, patients were enrolled during active infection and were followed longitudinally through the course of disease. The collaborating institutions used their own protocols to collect whole blood in K2EDTA tubes. For TCRbeta analysis, collaborators shipped samples as frozen whole blood, isolated PBMCs, or DNA extracted from either of those sample types. This sample stems from a study of blood T cell repertoires in COVID-19 (dated by TCRdb to about 2020). Regarding the research as a whole: Samples from collaborators originated in the United States, Italy and Spain and spanned both the acute and convalescent phases of COVID-19. The prospective study material was composed of cDNA or gDNA derived from T cells, B-cell-depleted T cells, or PBMCs. Subjects who had been exposed to COVID-19, were actively infected with it, or had recovered from it provided the deeply sampled blood TCRbeta repertoires that made up the dataset. The repertoires were released in a freely available public database intended as a resource for research on the immune response to SARS-CoV-2. The samples were drawn from the first 160 participants of the ongoing ImmuneRACE study and from 1,254 subjects provided by 6 global collaborators. Sample metadata almost always included a de-identified subject ID, COVID-19 status, age in years and sex. Where available, HLA class I and class II types were taken from metadata supplied by the sample provider and were not determined by assay-based typing. Overall study results and their limits: How much clinical and demographic metadata was included differed by source and by participant, and the metadata was provided uncurated.

CDR1 and CDR2, looked up from the germline V gene, are SGDLS and YYNGEE. V loses 4 bases of germline sequence and J loses 6 bases, and the interval between the two ends is 23 bases. From the cysteine up to the phenylalanine, the CDR3 has a length of 18 residues. CDR3 DNA is the only sequence kept; it has 54 bases, read in frame from the first base. TCRbeta CDR3 regions were amplified from genomic DNA by means of the immunoSEQ Assay, a bias-controlled multiplex PCR. The study's processing was this. Within the assay, amplification of reference gene primers was used to estimate how many nucleated cells each sample contained. Sequence reads were collapsed and filtered to measure the absolute abundance of every unique TCRbeta CDR3 rearrangement. For each sample, productive Simpson clonality was calculated by taking the square root of Simpson's diversity index across productive rearrangements. The clones in this table, taken by TCRdb from immuneACCESS, are in-frame only. Not every clone is retained; where verified, under half of the shortfall comes from an unresolved V gene, and the cause of the rest is unknown. V and J calls and clone size are those listed in that table; D and trimming were worked out from the DNA. The table for this sample lists about 150,000 clones; 75% to 90% of them were counted only once. Around 15% of the sample is held by the ten biggest clonotypes.

Sample: peripheral blood. The V gene is TRBV9 and the J gene is TRBJ1-6; the D region possibly corresponds to TRBD1 (6 bases align). This TCR came from a man aged 18 to 35 with COVID-19, enrolled during active disease. The DNA is TGTGCCAGCAGCCGATTGATTGGTGAAAGGGGGTCTAATTCACCCCTCCACTTT. It translates as CASSRLIGERGSNSPLHF.